The following is a T cell receptor beta chain sequence with its context. Its antigen remains unidentified. This entry belongs to a study of cytomegalovirus exposure and HLA in healthy donors. Study-wide points: A later analysis linked about 17,000 TCR beta sequences to HLA alleles at 0.05 false discovery rate. Reports indicate that TCR beta sequences accurately predicted the HLA-A and HLA-B alleles of most subjects.

Germline-derived CDR1 and CDR2 are KGHSH and LQKENI. V lost 2 bases, J lost 3 bases, and 14 bases lay in between. This CDR3 has 16 amino acids. Donors sampled were nominally healthy, though unrecorded immune exposures were likely. It was with 60 Vbeta and 13 Jbeta primers that the PCR ran. Measured with immunoSEQ multiplex PCR; TCRdb has only the in-frame clones, and not every one. This sample has around 160,000 clones, with about 80% found just once. Sequencing was performed on PBMCs. The V call is TRBV18, the J call TRBJ1-5; D may be TRBD1 (6 bases). This receptor was identified in a man aged 50-60 years in good health and CMV-seropositive. CDR3 residues: CASSPSDRRNNQPQHF. The DNA of the CDR3 is TGTGCCAGCTCACCATCCGACAGGAGGAACAATCAGCCCCAGCATTTT.